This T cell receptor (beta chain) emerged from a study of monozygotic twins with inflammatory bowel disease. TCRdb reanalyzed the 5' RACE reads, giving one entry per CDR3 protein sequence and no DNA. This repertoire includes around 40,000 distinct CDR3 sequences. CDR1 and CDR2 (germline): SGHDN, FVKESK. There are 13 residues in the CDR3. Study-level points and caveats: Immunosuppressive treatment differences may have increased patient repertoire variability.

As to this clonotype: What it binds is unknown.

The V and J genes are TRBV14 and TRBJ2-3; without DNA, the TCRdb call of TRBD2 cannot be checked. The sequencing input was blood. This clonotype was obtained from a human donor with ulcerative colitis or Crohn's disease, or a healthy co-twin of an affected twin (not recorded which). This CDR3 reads CASSQAPRLRWYF.